Shown below are 15 T cell receptor beta chains from a single sample sequenced in a study of shared clonotypes between healthy human individuals. The assay was immunoSEQ multiplex PCR, and TCRdb's table has in-frame clones only and misses some. The data show 450,000 to 650,000 clones, around 81% seen once. Input material: PBMCs. Source of these receptors: a woman between 40 and 55 years old in good health. Some clones in this sample may be carry-over from other donors' samples.

This chain uses TRBV30 with TRBJ2-5; D not resolved. The assigned J gene may be wrong: the sequence end matches TRBJ2-7 better. Germline CDR1 is GTSNPN and CDR2 is SVGIG (reference sequence). The CDR3 spans 12 residues. The CDR3 region has the DNA TGTGCCTGGAGTGACATGGCCTACGAGCAGTACTTC. Translating it yields CAWSDMAYEQYF.

This clone was counted many times. The gene calls are TRBV9 and TRBJ2-1; D may be TRBD1 (5 bases). CDR1 SGDLS and CDR2 YYNGEE come from the germline V gene. The CDR3 is 15 amino acids. V was trimmed by 0 bases and J by 5 bases, leaving 12 bases between them. CDR3 nucleotides: TGTGCCAGCAGCGTAGGCCAGGGTTTACACAATGAGCAGTTCTTC. It codes for CASSVGQGLHNEQFF.

J is TRBJ2-7 and V is TRBV20-1, with D tentatively TRBD2 (5 bases). Germline values: CDR1 DFQATT, CDR2 SNEGSKA (reference sequence). The CDR3 runs to 11 residues. Deletions cut 5 bases from V and 7 bases from J, with 12 bases between. The DNA of the CDR3 is TGCAGTGCTCCTATAGGGAGAGAGCAGTACTTC. Protein sequence: CSAPIGREQYF.

V usage is TRBV7-9 and J usage is TRBJ2-7; D not certain. The CDR3 totals 15 residues. The V gene's germline CDR1 is SEHNR and CDR2 FQNEAQ (reference sequence). With 7 bases removed from V and 5 bases from J, the gap between germline ends came to 21 bases. In nucleotides, the CDR3 is TGTGCCAGCAACTCGGGCCTGATCTCGGGTAACGAGCAGTACTTC. This gives the protein CASNSGLISGNEQYF.

The V gene is TRBV9, the J gene TRBJ2-4; TRBD1 aligns across 7 bases. The CDR3 has 16 residues. Losses at the gene ends were 2 bases for V and 3 bases for J; bases not matched to a gene: 8. Germline V lookup: CDR1 SGDLS, CDR2 YYNGEE. As DNA, the CDR3 is TGTGCCAGCAGCGTCGGGACAGCCTTGGACAAAAACATTCAGTACTTC. Amino acid sequence: CASSVGTALDKNIQYF.

This clone has a count of ten or more. The chain uses TRBV19 and TRBJ2-7; 8 nucleotides match TRBD2. The CDR3 extends over 15 amino acids. Losses at the gene ends were 6 bases for V and 4 bases for J; bases not matched to a gene: 11. Germline V gene data show CDR1 as LNHDA and CDR2 as SQIVND (reference sequence). This CDR3 reads CASRSGGLKSYEQYF. The CDR3 coding sequence is TGTGCCAGTAGGTCGGGGGGGCTGAAATCATACGAGCAGTACTTC.

The CDR3 bases are TGCGCCAGCAGCCCGGGCGCAGGTTCCTACAATGAGCAGTTCTTC. Encoded protein: CASSPGAGSYNEQFF. V is TRBV4-1 and J is TRBJ2-1; D is ambiguous. There are 15 residues in the CDR3. CDR1 MGHRA and CDR2 YSYEKL come from the germline V gene. V lost 4 bases to trimming and J lost 1 base, with 11 bases between them.

The rearrangement uses TRBV27 and TRBJ2-1; D may be TRBD1 or TRBD2 (7 bases each). CDR3 length: 18 amino acids. The germline V gene encodes CDR1 MNHEY and CDR2 SMNVEV (reference sequence). The V and J ends lost 5 bases and 7 bases respectively, with 27 bases between them. The CDR3 spells CASSLGRGGQRQLNEQFF. The DNA of the CDR3 is TGTGCCAGCAGTCTGGGGAGGGGGGGACAGAGGCAACTAAATGAGCAGTTCTTC.

J is TRBJ2-3 and V is TRBV18; the D gene is possibly TRBD2 (5 bases). Germline assignment: CDR1 KGHSH and CDR2 LQKENI. Trimming took off 0 bases at V and 1 base at J, with 8 bases between the two ends. The CDR3 is made up of 15 amino acids. CDR3 protein: CASSPPGSRTDTQYF. The CDR3 DNA is TGTGCCAGCTCACCACCGGGGAGCCGCACAGATACGCAGTATTTT.

The genes are TRBV9 and TRBJ2-3, with D possibly being TRBD2 (6 bases). Germline V gene sequence: CDR1 SGDLS, CDR2 YYNGEE. Trimming shortened V by 3 bases and J by 3 bases, and 17 bases separated the two germline ends. The CDR3 contains 16 residues. The CDR3 loop reads CASSARSTAGTDTQYF. The CDR3 DNA reads TGTGCCAGCAGCGCCCGGTCGACCGCGGGGACAGATACGCAGTATTTT.

This clone was seen once. This CDR3 is also generated by other DNA sequences in the sample. The chain recombines TRBV7-9 with TRBJ2-1; a weak D match, TRBD1 (5 bases). CDR3 length equals 13 residues. Trimming took 1 base from V and 8 from J, leaving 9 bases between them. Germline V gene lookup returns CDR1 SEHNR and CDR2 FQNEAQ (reference sequence). This CDR3 reads CASSLGRVHEQFF. CDR3 coding DNA: TGTGCCAGCAGCTTAGGCAGGGTCCATGAGCAGTTCTTC.

The chain links TRBV20-1 to TRBJ1-2; the D is unclear. The CDR3 runs to 10 residues. V shed 7 bases and J shed 4 bases, with 7 bases lying between them. CDR1 and CDR2 (germline): DFQATT, SNEGSKA (reference sequence). CDR3 sequence (DNA): TGCAGTGAATCGAGCTATGGCTACACCTTC. Translation: CSESSYGYTF.

V usage is TRBV7-9 and J usage is TRBJ2-5; D perhaps matches TRBD2 (6 bases). Trimming shortened V by 2 bases and J by 7 bases, and 11 bases separated the two germline ends. The CDR3 runs to 13 residues. Germline lookup yields CDR1 SEHNR and CDR2 FQNEAQ (reference sequence). CDR3 sequence: CASSLILEGTQYF. The CDR3 nucleotides read TGTGCCAGCAGCTTAATCTTGGAGGGGACCCAGTACTTC.

The chain couples TRBV29-1 to TRBJ1-1, with a tentative D call TRBD1 (5 bases). CDR1 SQVTM and CDR2 ANQGSEA come from the germline V gene. The CDR3 totals 15 residues. V was clipped by 7 bases and J by 0 bases, with 18 bases between them. CDR3 region: CSAARGWGMNTEAFF. The CDR3 coding sequence is TGCAGCGCTGCGAGGGGATGGGGTATGAACACTGAAGCTTTCTTT.

The chain uses TRBV7-2 and TRBJ2-3; D uncertain. Trimming cost V 2 bases and J 1 base, with 7 bases left between them. Germline V gives CDR1 SGHTA, CDR2 FQGNSA. CDR3 size: 14 residues. The CDR3 DNA sequence: TGTGCCAGCAGCTTATTCGGCGGCACAGATACGCAGTATTTT. Its protein is CASSLFGGTDTQYF.